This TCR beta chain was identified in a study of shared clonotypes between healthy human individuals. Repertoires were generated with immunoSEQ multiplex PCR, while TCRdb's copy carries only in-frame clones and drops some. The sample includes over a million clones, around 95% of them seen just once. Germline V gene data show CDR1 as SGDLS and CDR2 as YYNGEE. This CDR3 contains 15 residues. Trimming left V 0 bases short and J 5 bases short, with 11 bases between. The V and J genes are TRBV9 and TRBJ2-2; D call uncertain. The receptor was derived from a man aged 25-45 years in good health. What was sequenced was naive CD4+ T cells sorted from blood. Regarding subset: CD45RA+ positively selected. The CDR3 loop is CASSVGSTRTGELFF. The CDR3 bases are TGTGCCAGCAGCGTAGGGAGCACCCGTACCGGGGAGCTGTTTTTT.